The subject of this entry is one TCR beta chain. Antigen: not known. This sample is part of a study of cytomegalovirus exposure and HLA in healthy donors. TCRdb's copy holds only in-frame clones and misses some; the assay was immunoSEQ multiplex PCR. The table has about 120,000 clones, roughly nine tenths seen once. Trimming removed 5 bases at V and 2 bases at J, with 22 bases between. CDR1 is SGHNT and CDR2 is YENEEA in the germline V gene. The CDR3 length is 17 residues. Findings of the study overall: CMV antigen specificity of a few CMV-associated chains was confirmed in vitro. Most observed TCR sequences were rare, whereas some public TCRs were detected in many donors.

Sequenced sample: PBMCs. The sequence came from a woman younger than 30 in good health and CMV-seronegative. The V call is TRBV11-3, the J call TRBJ2-7; D is ambiguous. CDR3 bases: TGTGCCAGCAGCCCCCCTGCTAAGATTCTAACCCCCTACGAGCAGTACTTC. It specifies CASSPPAKILTPYEQYF.